The table lists the clone carrying this TCR beta chain with a count of one. Its matching antigen is unknown. The data belong to a study of cytomegalovirus exposure and HLA in healthy donors. Study-level results: Later on, an analysis showed TCR association rates differing by HLA locus, with DRB1 the most and HLA-C the fewest.

PCR was performed using 60 Vbeta and 13 Jbeta primers. The protocol was immunoSEQ multiplex PCR, while the TCRdb copy is restricted to in-frame clones and leaves out a portion. In the table there are 78,000 or so clones, approximately 62% of which are singletons. The clonotype originates from a male donor in good health and CMV-seropositive. The sequenced sample consisted of PBMCs.

CDR3 protein: CAWRRDRSLGYGYTF. CDR3 nucleotide sequence: TGTGCCTGGAGAAGGGACAGATCCCTAGGCTATGGCTACACCTTC. The V gene is TRBV30, the J gene TRBJ1-2, with 7 bases aligning to TRBD1. This CDR3 contains 15 residues. The junction had 11 bases not matched to a gene; V was cut back by 3 bases and J by 4 bases. Germline V gene sequence: CDR1 GTSNPN, CDR2 SVGIG (reference sequence).